This passage covers 14 T cell receptor beta chains from one sample sequenced in a study of T cell repertoires in cytomegalovirus infection. Their antigen targets remain unknown. Each CDR3 protein gets one entry after TCRdb re-called the reads with MiXCR. Here the sample spans about half a million distinct CDR3 sequences, 33% being singletons. Here the sequenced sample was cultured PBMCs, taken from culture after CMV antigen stimulation. These receptors were obtained from a human donor in good health (CMV status not recorded). Some clones in this sample may be carry-over from other donors' samples.

The chain links TRBV19 to TRBJ2-1; D is unclear. V was clipped by 7 bases and J by 7 bases, with 17 bases between them. The length of the CDR3 is 14 residues. In germline, CDR1 is LNHDA, CDR2 SQIVND (reference sequence). The CDR3 sequence is CASTTTVPWNEQFF. CDR3 in DNA: TGTGCCAGTACCACGACTGTTCCCTGGAATGAGCAGTTCTTC.

This clonotype was seen ten or more times. V gene TRBV7-2 combines with J gene TRBJ2-3; a possible D gene is TRBD2 (7 bases). Trimming pared 3 bases from V and 2 bases from J, leaving 12 bases between. The CDR3 runs 15 residues. In germline, CDR1 is SGHTA, CDR2 FQGNSA. The CDR3 bases are TGTGCCAGCAGCTTTATTCGGGGGGCCACAGATACGCAGTATTTT. It translates to CASSFIRGATDTQYF.

A remark on this clonotype: This may stem from a read error, because a much larger clone lies one nucleotide away. This sequence joins TRBV7-2 and TRBJ2-7, with D tentatively TRBD2 (6 bases). V was trimmed by 4 bases and J by 0 bases, leaving 16 bases between them. Germline assignment: CDR1 SGHTA and CDR2 FQGNSA. The CDR3 runs 16 residues. The CDR3 sequence is CASSSISGVNSYEQYF. CDR3 in DNA: TGTGCCAGCAGCTCTATCTCGGGAGTGAACTCCTACGAGCAGTACTTC.

A word on this clonotype: This is likely a read error, given that the CDR3 carries no conserved phenylalanine or tryptophan at its end. The J gene is TRBJ2-7, the V gene TRBV3-1; the match to TRBD2 covers 9 bases. This CDR3 contains 14 residues. V shed 3 bases, J shed 3 bases, and the junction held 3 bases outside the gene matches. CDR1 and CDR2 from the germline V gene are LGHDT and YNNKEL (reference sequence). The CDR3 loop reads CASSHATSGYEQYS. DNA of the CDR3: TGTGCCAGCAGCCACGCGACTAGCGGCTACGAGCAGTACTCC.

The V gene is TRBV6-6, the J gene TRBJ1-1; possible D gene TRBD1, 6 bases. The V end lost 5 bases, the J end lost 6 bases, and 16 bases lay between the germline ends. The germline V gene encodes CDR1 MNHNY and CDR2 SVGAGI (reference sequence). CDR3 length equals 14 residues. The CDR3 DNA is TGTGCCAGCAGTAGCCGGGACATACGCCCTGAAGCTTTCTTT. Translated, it gives CASSSRDIRPEAFF.

This clonotype was counted at least ten times. The chain couples TRBV7-8 to TRBJ1-2; D is perhaps TRBD1 (5 bases). V lost 4 bases to trimming and J lost 2 bases, with 11 bases between them. Germline CDR1 and CDR2: SGHVS and FQNEAQ. The CDR3 contains 14 residues. CDR3: CASSSGTVNYGYTF. CDR3 DNA: TGTGCCAGCAGCTCCGGGACGGTGAACTATGGCTACACCTTC. The whole variable domain, remainder taken from reference TRBV7-8 and TRBJ1-2, is GAGVSQSPRYKVAKRGQDVALRCDPISGHVSLFWYQQALGQGPEFLTYFQNEAQLDKSGLPSDRFFAERPEGSVSTLKIQRTQQEDSAVYLCASSSGTVNYGYTFGSGTRLTVV.

The chain couples TRBV7-2 to TRBJ2-2; 8 bases are a match to TRBD2. The germline CDR1 and CDR2 sequences are SGHTA and FQGNSA. The CDR3 covers 17 residues. V lost 4 bases, J lost 2 bases, and 9 bases stayed unmatched. In DNA, the CDR3 is TGTGCCAGCAGCTCTAGTAAGCGGGAGAAAAACACCGGGGAGCTGTTTTTT. Residues: CASSSSKREKNTGELFF.

The sample holds one count of this clonotype. The DNA for the CDR3 is TGTGCCAGCATGCTTAGCGGGAGGGTTACGTACGAGCAGTACTTC. Translation: CASMLSGRVTYEQYF. The chain employs TRBV28 and TRBJ2-7; TRBD2 aligns across 11 bases. With 7 bases clipped from V and 4 bases from J, the junction kept 9 bases outside the gene matches. Germline V lookup: CDR1 MDHEN, CDR2 SYDVKM. The CDR3 is 15 residues long.

There are a few counts of this clonotype. The genes are TRBV28 and TRBJ1-2; D remains unclear. Germline CDR1 and CDR2: MDHEN and SYDVKM. The V and J ends lost 3 bases and 8 bases respectively, with 13 bases between them. CDR3 length: 13 residues. CDR3 sequence: CASSFVRSQGYTF. The CDR3 DNA reads TGTGCCAGCAGTTTTGTTCGTAGTCAAGGCTACACCTTC.

This clonotype was observed a few times. This sequence joins TRBV6-5 and TRBJ2-1; either TRBD1 or TRBD2 may fit D (5 bases each). There are 13 residues in the CDR3. V was pared by 4 bases and J by 5 bases, with 9 bases between. Germline loops: CDR1 MNHEY, CDR2 SVGAGI. The CDR3 bases are TGTGCCAGCAGTTCCGGGGCCGACAATGAGCAGTTCTTC. Amino acids: CASSSGADNEQFF.

Points on this clonotype: A much larger clone lies a single base off, so this may be a read error. The V call is TRBV7-9, the J call TRBJ2-1, with 7 bases identical to TRBD2. Losses at the gene ends were 4 bases for V and 1 base for J; bases not matched to a gene: 4. CDR1 is SEHNR, CDR2 FQNEAQ, per germline (reference sequence). There are 15 residues in the CDR3. The DNA for the CDR3 is TGTGCCAGCAGCTCACTAGCGCGATCCTACAATGAGCAGTTCTTC. It is translated as CASSSLARSYNEQFF.

CDR3 in DNA: TGTGCCAGCAGCTCATACAAGTGGACAAAAGCTTTCTTT. Translating it yields CASSSYKWTKAFF. The V call is TRBV7-6, the J call TRBJ1-1; weak D call: TRBD1 (5 bases). V lost 4 bases, J lost 9 bases, and 15 bases lay in between. This CDR3 has 13 residues. Looked up from germline, CDR1 is SGHVS and CDR2 is FNYEAQ.

This sequence joins TRBV4-2 and TRBJ2-1, with unresolved D. Germline CDR1 and CDR2: LGHNA and YNFKEQ. V lost 0 bases to trimming and J lost 2 bases, with 11 bases between them. The CDR3 is 16 residues long. CDR3 in amino acids: CASSQEESVPYNEQFF. CDR3 bases: TGTGCCAGCAGCCAAGAGGAGTCGGTACCCTACAATGAGCAGTTCTTC.

This clonotype was seen more than once but under ten times. The chain recombines TRBV19 with TRBJ2-3; 7 bases map to TRBD2. Germline values: CDR1 LNHDA, CDR2 SQIVND (reference sequence). The V gene end was trimmed by 5 bases and the J gene end by 4 bases; junction bases not matched to a gene: 9. This CDR3 spans 15 amino acids. The CDR3 DNA reads TGTGCCAGTAGTCCTTCGTGGGAGGGGTCAGATACGCAGTATTTT. Translated: CASSPSWEGSDTQYF.